This T cell receptor beta chain stems from a study of T-cell memory formation after mild COVID-19. Notes on the study in general: There were some responding clones in pre-infection memory, which suggested that cross-reactive memory had joined. CD4+ contracting clones lay mainly in CM and EM, CD8+ ones in EMRA. Clones contracting across day 15 to 85 had a balanced CD4/CD8 profile; later expanding clones leaned CD4+.

On this clonotype: Its antigen remains unknown.

Each CDR3 protein gets one entry after TCRdb re-called the 5' RACE reads with MiXCR. This sample carries some 490,000 distinct CDR3 sequences, approximately 18% of them seen once, and the ten largest clones take over 9%. In germline, CDR1 is MNHEY, CDR2 SMNVEV (reference sequence). The CDR3 is 16 residues long. Germline trimming cut 3 bases from V and 11 bases from J; bases unmatched to any gene: 15. The sequencing sample was made of PBMCs or a T cell subset sorted from them (not recorded which). The TCR comes from an adult woman who had mild COVID-19 (a few samples of this study predate the infection). Cell type and time point are not known. This rearrangement joins TRBV27 to TRBJ2-1, with 8 bases fitting TRBD2. CDR3 in DNA: TGTGCCAGCAGTTTCCTTACGGGAGGGCCCCGTCTCAAGCAGTTCTTC. This gives the protein CASSFLTGGPRLKQFF.